These 8 T cell receptor beta chains originate from one sample sequenced in a study of CD8+CD57+ T cells in acquired aplastic anemia. In patients chosen for sequencing, flow cytometry had shown CD8+CD57+ cell expansion. TCR beta VDJ and CDR3 profiling used genomic DNA as template. TCRdb reprocessed the reads via MiXCR and lists one record per CDR3 protein. The table shows under 250,000 distinct CDR3 sequences, with more than 55% occurring only once. Material for sequencing was sorted CD4+, CD8+, or CD8+CD57+ T cells (not recorded which) from PBMCs. The receptor set was obtained from a human donor with aplastic anemia.

The J gene is TRBJ1-4, the V gene TRBV2, with 7 bases that match TRBD1. Germline CDR1 reads SNHLY; CDR2 reads FYNNEI. The CDR3 is made up of 15 amino acids. Losses at the gene ends were 7 bases for V and 0 bases for J; bases not matched to a gene: 5. This CDR3 reads CASKAGGTTNEKLFF. The DNA of the CDR3 is TGTGCCAGCAAAGCAGGGGGGACAACTAATGAAAAACTGTTTTTT.

The rearrangement links TRBV7-8 to TRBJ2-7; 7 bases fit TRBD2. Looked up from germline, CDR1 is SGHVS and CDR2 is FQNEAQ. The CDR3 is made up of 15 amino acids. The V segment lost 0 bases and the J segment 4 bases; nucleotides outside the gene matches: 6. For the CDR3, the DNA is TGTGCCAGCAGCTTAGCGGGAGGGCCTGGGTACGAGCAGTACTTC. Amino acid sequence: CASSLAGGPGYEQYF.

Turning to this clonotype: This may arise from a read error, as a much more abundant clone is one base away. V usage is TRBV13 and J usage is TRBJ2-1; weak D call: TRBD2 (7 bases). CDR3 length: 16 amino acids. Germline V gene sequence: CDR1 PRHDT, CDR2 FYEKMQ (reference sequence). DNA for the CDR3: TGTGCCGGCAGCTTAGGCTGGGGGGGCGAGGGAAATGAGCAGTTCTTC. Protein: CAGSLGWGGEGNEQFF.

In this sample, this clonotype turned up many times. This chain joins TRBV9 and TRBJ2-2; D not resolved. The germline gives CDR1 SGDLS, CDR2 YYNGEE. The CDR3 has 13 amino acids. The germline V and J ends were trimmed by 4 bases and 2 bases, with 6 bases remaining between them. The CDR3 is CASSTPNTGELFF. Here the CDR3 DNA reads TGTGCCAGCAGCACTCCAAACACCGGGGAGCTGTTTTTT.

This clonotype was detected a few times. Here the CDR3 reads CASSRSRSSYEQYF. In DNA form, the CDR3 reads TGCGCCAGCAGCCGTAGCAGAAGCTCCTACGAGCAGTACTTC. V usage is TRBV4-3 and J usage is TRBJ2-7; D is ambiguous. In germline, CDR1 is LGHNA, CDR2 YSLEER. The CDR3 is 14 amino acids. Trimming cost V 4 bases and J 0 bases, with 10 bases left between them.

The rearrangement joins TRBV5-1 to TRBJ2-1; 9 nucleotides line up with TRBD2. This CDR3 is 16 amino acids long. Germline V gene data show CDR1 as SGHRS and CDR2 as YFSETQ. The junction had 8 bases not matched to a gene; V was cut back by 0 bases and J by 7 bases. The CDR3 loop is CASSLAKGLARNEQFF. In DNA form, the CDR3 reads TGCGCCAGCAGCTTGGCCAAAGGACTAGCGAGGAATGAGCAGTTCTTC.

A note on this clonotype: The CDR3 ends on some other residue instead of the conserved phenylalanine or tryptophan, so this is likely a read error. The limits of the CDR3 on the DNA are not certain, so only TCRdb's listed CDR3 is given. The chain joins TRBV7-2 to TRBJ1-5. Inclusive of both ends, the CDR3 amounts to 9 amino acids. Germline V gene data show CDR1 as SGHTA and CDR2 as FQGNSA. The CDR3 sequence is CASSQEASQ.

The CDR3, as DNA: TGTGCCAGCAGCTTAACGGAGTCAGTGAGGACCCAGTACTTC. This encodes CASSLTESVRTQYF. This rearrangement joins TRBV7-8 to TRBJ2-5; D gene uncertain. This CDR3 spans 14 amino acids. CDR1 and CDR2 from the germline V gene are SGHVS and FQNEAQ. V was trimmed by 2 bases and J by 7 bases, leaving 14 bases between them.